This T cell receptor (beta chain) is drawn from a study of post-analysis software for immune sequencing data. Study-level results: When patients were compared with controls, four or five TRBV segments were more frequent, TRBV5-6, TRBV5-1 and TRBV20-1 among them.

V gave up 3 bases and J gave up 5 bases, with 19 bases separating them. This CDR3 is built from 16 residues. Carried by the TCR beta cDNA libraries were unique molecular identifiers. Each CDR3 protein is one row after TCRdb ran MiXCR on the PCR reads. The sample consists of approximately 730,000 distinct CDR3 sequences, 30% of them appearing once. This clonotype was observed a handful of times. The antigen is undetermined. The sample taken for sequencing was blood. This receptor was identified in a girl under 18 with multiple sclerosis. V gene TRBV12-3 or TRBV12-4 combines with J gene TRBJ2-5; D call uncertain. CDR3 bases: TGTGCCAGCAGTTTCCGGCCCTCGGTAGCTTCGGAGACCCAGTACTTC. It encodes CASSFRPSVASETQYF.